These 5 T cell receptor beta chains were all obtained from the same sample, sequenced in a study of OX40 agonist ivuxolimab in advanced cancers. Repertoires were generated with immunoSEQ multiplex PCR, while TCRdb's copy carries only in-frame clones and drops some. The top ten clones hold under 4.5% of a sample with fewer than 60,000 clones, 82% of them seen once. Material: CD4+ or CD8+ T cells sorted from blood, obtained in a trial of the OX40 agonist ivuxolimab. These receptors were taken from an adult with an advanced solid tumor such as melanoma, head and neck, liver or kidney cancer.

This chain joins TRBV5-1 and TRBJ1-1, with 7 nucleotides matching TRBD1. V dropped 4 bases and J dropped 4; count of bases not matched to a gene: 13. Germline loops: CDR1 SGHRS, CDR2 YFSETQ. There are 16 residues in the CDR3. Here the CDR3 reads CASSQNTGAIGTEAFF. The CDR3 DNA reads TGCGCCAGCAGCCAAAACACAGGGGCGATCGGCACTGAAGCTTTCTTT.

About this clone itself: Its ends do not fully match the called genes, so a read error is possible. The chain carries TRBV6-1 and TRBJ2-1, with unresolved D. Germline CDR1 is MNHNS and CDR2 is SASEGT. The CDR3 loop spans 13 amino acids. The CDR3 region is CASREVIVSEQFF. The CDR3 bases are TGTGCCAGCAGGGAAGTCATCGTATCTGAGCAGTTCTTC.

This clone was found once. This chain uses TRBV18 with TRBJ1-2; 12 bases agree with TRBD1. CDR1 and CDR2 from the germline V gene are KGHSH and LQKENI. With 6 bases clipped from V and 4 bases from J, the junction kept 6 bases outside the gene matches. CDR3 length: 15 amino acids. CDR3 sequence: CASSPGTGGSYGYTF. The CDR3 DNA reads as TGTGCCAGCTCGCCCGGGACAGGGGGCAGCTATGGCTACACCTTC. Together with reference TRBV18 and TRBJ1-2, the CDR3 gives the full variable domain: NAGVMQNPRHLVRRRGQEARLRCSPMKGHSHVYWYRQLPEEGLKFMVYLQKENIIDESGMPKERFSAEFPKEGPSILRIQQVVRGDSAAYFCASSPGTGGSYGYTFGSGTRLTVV.

This clone was seen a handful of times. The chain combines TRBV19 with TRBJ2-7; 9 bases are a match to TRBD1. The V and J ends lost 3 bases and 0 bases, in that order; junction bases with no gene match: 6. The CDR3 contains 16 residues. Germline CDR1 and CDR2: LNHDA and SQIVND (reference sequence). Here the CDR3 reads CASSIFGTGRSYEQYF. The CDR3 bases are TGTGCCAGTAGTATCTTCGGGACAGGGCGCTCCTACGAGCAGTACTTC.

The V call is TRBV2, the J call TRBJ1-2, with a possible D match to TRBD1 (5 bases). Germline CDR1 and CDR2: SNHLY and FYNNEI. Trimming cost V 4 bases and J 2 bases, with 8 bases left between them. The CDR3 is made up of 13 amino acids. The CDR3 region has the DNA TGTGCCAGCAGTGCCCGACAGAACTATGGCTACACCTTC. Translated: CASSARQNYGYTF.